The T cell receptor (beta chain) under discussion was sequenced for a study of CD4 T cells in relation to SARS-CoV-2 and coronaviruses. In the case of this clone: Its antigen is unidentified.

Deep TCR-beta sequencing used DNA from uncultured naive and memory CD4+ T cells. Profiling relied on immunoSEQ multiplex PCR, and the TCRdb table lists in-frame clones only, not all of them. The table has 60,000 to 80,000 clones, over 80% seen once. CD4+ T cells from unexposed donors were obtained before the COVID-19 pandemic (2011-2018). Naive and memory CD4+ T cells were separated from cryopreserved PBMCs. General study results and limits: Compared with monoreactive clones, crossreactive clones showed significantly weaker SARS-CoV-2 expansion. Pre-pandemic and post-infection samples never came from the same donor.

Per germline, CDR1 ENHRY and CDR2 SYGVKD. V was cut by 4 bases and J by 2 bases, with 6 bases left in between. The CDR3 extends over 13 amino acids. The chain has TRBV10-3 and TRBJ1-5; tentatively, D is TRBD1 (5 bases). The TCR sequence derives from a human donor in good health. The sample was memory CD4+ T cells from PBMCs. CDR3 sequence reads: CAISGGGNQPQHF. The CDR3 DNA reads TGTGCCATCAGTGGGGGGGGCAATCAGCCCCAGCATTTT.